The sequence of this TCR beta chain was determined in a study of blood T cell repertoires in COVID-19. The wider study: COVID-19 samples, acute and convalescent, were from the United States, Italy and Spain. T cells, B-cell-depleted T cells, or PBMCs provided the cDNA or gDNA that served as material.

Authors' methods: Amplification from reference gene primers served as the basis for estimated nucleated cell counts. TCRdb's copy holds only in-frame clones and misses some; the assay was immunoSEQ multiplex PCR. V, J and clone size are taken as reported in that table, and D and trimming were inferred from the DNA itself. The sample lists almost 55,000 clones, around 78% occurring once. V lost 2 bases and J lost 6, with 16 bases in between. CDR1 and CDR2 from the germline V gene are SGHDN and FVKESK. The CDR3 has 16 residues. The sequence came from a human donor in a cohort sampled during active COVID-19. Sequencing was performed on peripheral blood. The chain links TRBV14 to TRBJ2-2, with a possible D match to TRBD1 (6 bases). CDR3 in DNA: TGTGCCAGCAGCCAATACCGGGACACGTTATCCGGGGAGCTGTTTTTT. Its protein is CASSQYRDTLSGELFF.